The 21 T cell receptor beta chains given below trace back to one sample, sequenced in a study of glioma-infiltrating T cells after dendritic cell vaccination. Some clones are missing from TCRdb's copy, which holds only in-frame ones; the method was immunoSEQ multiplex PCR. The sample shows 90,000 or so clones, over 75% of them seen only once. Here the sequenced sample was blood, taken before dendritic cell vaccination. These receptors all come from a human donor with glioblastoma.

This chain joins TRBV30 and TRBJ1-4; no firm D call. CDR3 size: 15 residues. Trimming took 1 base from V and 4 from J, leaving 13 bases between them. From germline, CDR1 is GTSNPN and CDR2 SVGIG (reference sequence). Here the CDR3 DNA reads TGTGCCTGGAGTGGGTCTTCCACGGGTAATGAAAAACTGTTTTTT. Translation: CAWSGSSTGNEKLFF.

The chain is built from TRBV15 and TRBJ1-1; TRBD1 aligns across 12 bases. The length of the CDR3 is 18 residues. Germline trimming cut 5 bases from V and 4 bases from J; bases unmatched to any gene: 14. Germline V lookup: CDR1 LNHNV, CDR2 YYDKDF (reference sequence). The CDR3 is CATSSPGQGAFWGTEAFF. In DNA, the CDR3 is TGTGCCACCAGCTCACCGGGACAGGGGGCGTTTTGGGGCACTGAAGCTTTCTTT.

This clone occurred a few times. The V and J genes are TRBV5-6 and TRBJ1-4; TRBD1 aligns across 10 bases. J was trimmed by 7 bases and V by 4 bases; bases with no gene match: 7. The germline V gene has CDR1 SGHDT and CDR2 YYEEEE. The CDR3 spans 15 residues. The CDR3 DNA follows: TGTGCCAGCAGCACCGACAGGGGGCTAGGTGAAAAACTGTTTTTT. Translating it yields CASSTDRGLGEKLFF.

The count of this clone is one. In DNA form, the CDR3 reads TGTGCCAGCAGTGGAGACAGGGACACTGAAGCTTTCTTT. It is translated as CASSGDRDTEAFF. The V call is TRBV6-4, the J call TRBJ1-1, with 7 bases identical to TRBD1. The CDR3 runs to 13 residues. V gave up 4 bases and J gave up 3 bases; unmatched junction bases: 2. Germline CDR1 and CDR2: MRHNA and SNTAGT.

This chain connects TRBV13 to TRBJ2-3, with D tentatively TRBD2 (6 bases). The CDR3 sequence is 13 residues long. The V end lost 5 bases, the J end lost 1 base, and 7 bases lay between the germline ends. Per germline, CDR1 PRHDT and CDR2 FYEKMQ (reference sequence). The CDR3 here is CASSPSGTDTQYF. CDR3 coding DNA: TGTGCCAGCAGCCCTAGCGGCACAGATACGCAGTATTTT.

The chain joins TRBV18 to TRBJ1-2, with TRBD1 matching over 8 bases. Germline assignment: CDR1 KGHSH and CDR2 LQKENI. V lost 4 bases and J lost 6; bases outside the gene matches: 10. The CDR3 has 15 residues. The DNA for the CDR3 is TGTGCCAGCTCACTTATTCAGGGGGCGCGCGATGGCTACACCTTC. Protein: CASSLIQGARDGYTF.

The table lists this clone with a count of one. This chain joins TRBV14 and TRBJ2-3; 11 nucleotides align to TRBD2. Germline V gene sequence: CDR1 SGHDN, CDR2 FVKESK. The CDR3 covers 18 residues. V was clipped by 0 bases and J by 4 bases; unmatched bases: 9. CDR3 sequence (DNA): TGTGCCAGCAGCCAAGATCCCTGGCTAGCGGGGGGCCCAGATACGCAGTATTTT. The encoded protein is CASSQDPWLAGGPDTQYF.

V and J are TRBV27 and TRBJ1-2; tentative D call: TRBD1 (6 bases). Per the germline V gene, CDR1 is MNHEY and CDR2 is SMNVEV (reference sequence). Trimming cost V 7 bases and J 8 bases, with 20 bases left between them. The CDR3 is made up of 14 amino acids. CDR3 residues: CASIPFLGALGYTF. Here the CDR3 DNA reads TGTGCCAGCATCCCTTTTCTGGGGGCGTTGGGCTACACCTTC.

This clone was picked up a small number of times. The chain has TRBV7-6 and TRBJ1-2; D remains ambiguous. This CDR3 region has 15 residues. Germline V gene data show CDR1 as SGHVS and CDR2 as FNYEAQ. V dropped 4 bases and J dropped 7 bases, with 19 bases sitting between them. CDR3 amino acids: CASSSNKRGPPGYTF. Here the CDR3 DNA reads TGTGCCAGCAGCTCGAATAAAAGAGGCCCCCCTGGCTACACCTTC. Looking up the rest from reference TRBV7-6 and TRBJ1-2 gives the full variable domain: GAGVSQSPRYKVTKRGQDVALRCDPISGHVSLYWYRQALGQGPEFLTYFNYEAQQDKSGLPNDRFSAERPEGSISTLTIQRTEQRDSAMYRCASSSNKRGPPGYTFGSGTRLTVV.

This clone was observed at least ten times. V is TRBV5-8 and J is TRBJ1-2; TRBD1 might be the D (5 bases). This CDR3 region has 13 residues. V lost 1 base, J lost 12 bases, and 16 bases lay in between. CDR1 is SGHTS, CDR2 YDEGEE, per germline. CDR3 protein: CASSLRGQEGNTF. In DNA, the CDR3 is TGTGCCAGCAGCTTGAGGGGCCAGGAGGGCAACACCTTC.

CDR3 loop: CASSYSRGATYEQYF. For the CDR3, the DNA is TGTGCCAGCAGTTACTCGCGAGGCGCAACCTACGAGCAGTACTTC. The rearrangement joins TRBV6-5 to TRBJ2-7, with D hard to call. Trimming took 0 bases from V and 2 from J, leaving 11 bases between them. There are 15 residues in the CDR3. Germline CDR1 and CDR2: MNHEY and SVGAGI.

The chain joins TRBV5-1 to TRBJ2-1; perhaps TRBD2 as D (6 bases). V lost 0 bases and J 5 bases, leaving 15 bases between the germline ends. The germline V gene encodes CDR1 SGHRS and CDR2 YFSETQ. There are 16 residues in the CDR3. The CDR3 loop is CASSLVRGGSHNEQFF. CDR3 bases: TGCGCCAGCAGCTTGGTTCGGGGAGGATCACACAATGAGCAGTTCTTC.

This chain connects TRBV19 to TRBJ1-1; TRBD1 matches 7 bases. Germline V gene data show CDR1 as LNHDA and CDR2 as SQIVND (reference sequence). The CDR3 totals 15 residues. The V and J ends lost 4 bases and 0 bases, in that order; junction bases with no gene match: 5. The CDR3 protein is CASSTRTGVNTEAFF. CDR3 bases: TGTGCCAGTAGTACAAGGACAGGAGTGAACACTGAAGCTTTCTTT.

V is TRBV6-6 and J is TRBJ1-4, with TRBD1 matching 9 bases. V dropped 6 bases and J dropped 8; count of bases not matched to a gene: 13. Germline CDR1 reads MNHNY; CDR2 reads SVGAGI (reference sequence). This CDR3 is 16 amino acids long. CDR3 DNA: TGTGCCAGCAGAGACCGCGGTGGAACAGGGGGCGAAAAACTGTTTTTT. Its translation: CASRDRGGTGGEKLFF.

This clone was picked up one time. The gene calls are TRBV5-6 and TRBJ1-3, with a tentative D call TRBD1 (5 bases). The length of the CDR3 is 15 residues. CDR1 is SGHDT, CDR2 YYEEEE, per germline. V was pared by 3 bases and J by 4 bases, with 14 bases between. CDR3 nucleotides: TGTGCCAGCAGCTACAGGTCTGGGGCCGGAAACACCATATATTTT. Its translation: CASSYRSGAGNTIYF.

This rearrangement joins TRBV19 to TRBJ1-4; D gene unclear. The CDR3 is made up of 12 amino acids. Looked up from germline, CDR1 is LNHDA and CDR2 is SQIVND (reference sequence). V gave up 8 bases and J gave up 8 bases, with 12 bases separating them. CDR3 nucleotide sequence: TGTGCCAGTGGAGGAGGGAAGGAAAAACTGTTTTTT. Its translation is CASGGGKEKLFF.

The rearrangement links TRBV19 to TRBJ2-5, with a possible D match to TRBD2 (5 bases). V lost 1 base and J 5 bases, leaving 17 bases between the germline ends. Germline V gives CDR1 LNHDA, CDR2 SQIVND (reference sequence). This CDR3 spans 16 amino acids. In DNA, the CDR3 is TGTGCCAGTAGTATAGCGAGCGGCAGGCGACGCGAGACCCAGTACTTC. Translation: CASSIASGRRRETQYF.

The gene calls are TRBV29-1 and TRBJ2-1; 7 nucleotides match TRBD1. Trimming at V came to 4 bases and at J to 6 bases, leaving 9 bases not matched to a gene. The length of the CDR3 is 14 residues. CDR1 is SQVTM and CDR2 is ANQGSEA in the germline V gene. CDR3 protein: CSVGIGGAGNEQFF. The CDR3 DNA reads TGCAGCGTTGGGATAGGGGGCGCAGGCAATGAGCAGTTCTTC.

J is TRBJ2-2 and V is TRBV4-1, with no clear D. V lost 4 bases, J lost 0 bases, and 6 bases lay in between. This CDR3 comprises 14 residues. The V gene's germline CDR1 is MGHRA and CDR2 YSYEKL. The CDR3 DNA reads as TGCGCCAGCAGCCGACTGCCGAACACCGGGGAGCTGTTTTTT. Translation: CASSRLPNTGELFF.

J is TRBJ2-7 and V is TRBV7-6; 10 nucleotides align to TRBD2. CDR3 length: 14 amino acids. J gave up 5 bases and V 3 bases, and 4 bases lay outside the gene matches. Germline values: CDR1 SGHVS, CDR2 FNYEAQ. For the CDR3, the DNA is TGTGCCAGCAGCTTTGCAGCGGGGGGGAACGAGCAGTACTTC. Protein sequence: CASSFAAGGNEQYF. Full variable domain (outside the CDR3, taken from reference TRBV7-6 and TRBJ2-7): GAGVSQSPRYKVTKRGQDVALRCDPISGHVSLYWYRQALGQGPEFLTYFNYEAQQDKSGLPNDRFSAERPEGSISTLTIQRTEQRDSAMYRCASSFAAGGNEQYFGPGTRLTVT.

This clone was observed a single time. This rearrangement joins TRBV2 to TRBJ2-2, with 7 positions matching TRBD1. This CDR3 comprises 17 residues. Losses at the gene ends were 4 bases for V and 1 base for J; bases not matched to a gene: 9. Germline CDR1 SNHLY, CDR2 FYNNEI. This CDR3 reads CASSVEGASRNTGELFF. The CDR3 DNA reads TGTGCCAGCAGTGTCGAGGGGGCAAGTAGGAACACCGGGGAGCTGTTTTTT.